This is a list of T cell receptor beta chains from one sample in a study of shared clonotypes between healthy human individuals. Repertoires were generated with immunoSEQ multiplex PCR, while TCRdb's copy carries only in-frame clones and drops some. The sample lists about 2 million clones, about 95% occurring once. The sequencing sample was made of naive CD8+ T cells sorted from blood. The receptors were gathered from a man in his late teens or twenties in good health. CDR3s include the opening cysteine and the closing phenylalanine or tryptophan. Each record gives: V gene, J gene, D gene, clone size, CDR3 protein, CDR3 DNA. A D gene is named only where the DNA matches it firmly. Rows give clone size only sometimes, using once, few, many, or a class for an expanded clone.

TRBV7-8	TRBJ2-1	.	.	CASSSLGVKDDEQFF	TGTGCCAGCAGCTCCCTCGGGGTAAAGGATGATGAGCAGTTCTTC
TRBV2	TRBJ1-2	TRBD1	.	CASRILTRTGEGYGYTF	TGTGCCAGCAGGATACTAACGAGGACAGGGGAAGGCTATGGCTACACCTTC
TRBV7-7	TRBJ2-7	TRBD2	once	CASSLGGGGAYEQYF	TGTGCTAGCAGCTTAGGCGGCGGGGGGGCCTACGAGCAGTACTTC
TRBV7-8	TRBJ2-7	.	.	CASSLGSGFEVSYEQYF	TGTGCCAGCAGCTTAGGGTCAGGGTTTGAGGTTTCCTACGAGCAGTACTTC
TRBV7-9	TRBJ2-7	TRBD2	.	CASSFLAGEQYF	TGTGCCAGCAGCTTCCTAGCGGGAGAGCAGTACTTC
TRBV6-5	TRBJ2-2	.	.	CASSYSTGEITGELFF	TGTGCCAGCAGTTACTCGACAGGAGAGATCACCGGGGAGCTGTTTTTT
TRBV5-1	TRBJ2-2	TRBD2	once	CASIDGGFDTGELFF	TGCGCCAGCATCGACGGGGGGTTTGACACCGGGGAGCTGTTTTTT
TRBV4-1	TRBJ1-2	TRBD1	once	CASSRTPGQAYYGYTF	TGCGCCAGCAGCCGGACGCCGGGACAGGCCTACTATGGCTACACCTTC
TRBV7-2	TRBJ2-5	TRBD2	.	CASSSLEMWRGEQETQYF	TGTGCCAGCAGCTCTCTAGAAATGTGGCGGGGGGAACAAGAGACCCAGTACTTC
TRBV30	TRBJ2-3	.	.	CAWSSQMDTQYF	TGTGCCTGGAGTTCCCAGATGGATACGCAGTATTTT
TRBV27	TRBJ2-3	TRBD2	.	CASSYRTSGSTDTQYF	TGTGCCAGCAGTTACCGGACTAGCGGAAGCACAGATACGCAGTATTTT
TRBV6-1	TRBJ2-1	.	.	CASSERAASEWSSYNEQFF	TGTGCCAGCAGTGAAAGGGCGGCTAGCGAATGGAGCTCCTACAATGAGCAGTTCTTC
TRBV5-6	TRBJ1-3	TRBD1	.	CASSTQTGFSGNTIYF	TGTGCCAGCAGCACCCAGACAGGGTTCTCTGGAAACACCATATATTTT
TRBV5-4	TRBJ1-4	.	.	CASSDRTHNEKLFF	TGTGCCAGCAGTGACCGGACTCATAATGAAAAACTGTTTTTT
TRBV10-1	TRBJ1-1	TRBD1	.	CASSETDRTTEAFF	TGCGCCAGCAGTGAAACGGACAGGACAACTGAAGCTTTCTTT
TRBV9	TRBJ1-5	TRBD1	.	CASSSRDRDIQPQHF	TGTGCCAGCAGCTCCCGGGACAGGGATATCCAGCCCCAGCATTTT
TRBV2	TRBJ1-2	.	.	CASSEWAVNYGYTF	TGTGCCAGCAGTGAATGGGCCGTAAACTATGGCTACACCTTC
TRBV4-1	TRBJ1-1	.	.	CASSQERGQNTEAFF	TGCGCCAGCAGCCAAGAAAGAGGGCAGAACACTGAAGCTTTCTTT
TRBV4-3	TRBJ2-3	.	.	CASSQRGQGADTQYF	TGCGCCAGCAGCCAGCGGGGCCAAGGTGCAGATACGCAGTATTTT
TRBV15	TRBJ1-5	.	.	CATSRVNQPQHF	TGTGCCACCAGCAGAGTTAATCAGCCCCAGCATTTT
TRBV28	TRBJ2-7	.	once	CASSLPDRSYEQYF	TGTGCCAGCAGTCTCCCGGACAGATCCTACGAGCAGTACTTC
TRBV2	TRBJ2-7	.	.	CASSLIGTLSSYEQYF	TGTGCCAGCAGTTTGATCGGGACTTTATCCTCCTACGAGCAGTACTTC
TRBV6-5	TRBJ2-3	.	.	CASSLSETDTQYF	TGTGCCAGCAGTCTCTCGGAGACAGATACGCAGTATTTT
TRBV2	TRBJ2-7	TRBD2	.	CATGGGNYEQYF	TGTGCCACCGGCGGGGGGAACTACGAGCAGTACTTC
TRBV10-1	TRBJ2-7	.	few	CASSDGVEQYF	TGCGCCAGCAGTGATGGGGTCGAGCAGTACTTC
TRBV13	TRBJ2-1	TRBD1	.	CASSFDRDYNEQFF	TGTGCCAGCAGCTTCGACAGGGACTACAATGAGCAGTTCTTC
TRBV5-3	TRBJ2-1	TRBD1	.	CARSQPGQGSNEQFF	TGTGCCAGAAGCCAACCGGGACAGGGGAGCAATGAGCAGTTCTTC
TRBV2	TRBJ2-2	.	.	CASSSERGTLTGELFF	TGTGCCAGCAGTTCAGAACGGGGGACTCTCACCGGGGAGCTGTTTTTT
TRBV27	TRBJ2-2	TRBD2	.	CASTTTPGGNTGELFF	TGTGCCAGCACCACAACCCCGGGAGGAAACACCGGGGAGCTGTTTTTT
TRBV11-2	TRBJ2-5	.	.	CASSFGETQYF	TGTGCCAGCAGCTTTGGTGAGACCCAGTACTTC
TRBV27	TRBJ1-1	.	.	CASSPSRGGLTEAFF	TGTGCCAGCAGTCCCTCCAGGGGTGGACTCACTGAAGCTTTCTTT
TRBV6-6	TRBJ1-6	.	.	CASSPHLREWEPLHF	TGTGCCAGCAGCCCCCACCTCAGGGAGTGGGAACCCCTCCACTTT